This T cell receptor beta chain is from a study of T cell clonality in common variable immunodeficiency. This clone was recorded at least ten times. The CDR3 extends 3 residues past the end of the read, so its final part is completed from the germline J gene. The data were produced by immunoSEQ multiplex PCR, yet TCRdb's version contains in-frame clones alone and is incomplete. The sample has some 40,000 clones, none seen only once. The germline gives CDR1 LGHNA, CDR2 YNFKEQ. J was trimmed by 2 bases and V by 2 bases; bases with no gene match: 3. CDR3 length: 16 residues. The source of this sequence is a person aged 18-70 years in good health. This chain joins TRBV4-2 and TRBJ2-7; 13 nucleotides align to TRBD2. Sequencing input: peripheral blood mononuclear cells. The CDR3 sequence is CASSQSGTSGAYEQYF. The sequenced part of the CDR3 DNA is TGTGCCAGCAGCCAATCGGGGACTAGCGGGGCCTACGAG.